This is a list of T cell receptor beta chains from one sample in a study of blood T cell repertoires in COVID-19. This table comes from immunoSEQ multiplex PCR, and its TCRdb copy is limited to in-frame clones, with some not included. The sample lists 350,000 to 450,000 clones, approximately 81% seen once, with roughly 3.9% in the top ten. Input material: peripheral blood. The origin of the receptors is a woman aged 18-30 years with acute or convalescent COVID-19. The CDR3 runs from the conserved cysteine through the conserved F or W. Fields, in order: D gene, CDR3 length, J gene, V gene, clone size, CDR3 protein, CDR3 DNA. A D gene is named only where the DNA matches it firmly. Expanded clones get a size class; other rows say once, few or many, or leave the size out.

. 12 TRBJ1-2 TRBV12-3/TRBV12-4 few CASTGDTYGYTF TGTGCCAGCACCGGCGACACTTATGGCTACACCTTC
TRBD1 16 TRBJ1-3 TRBV29-1 . CSAVGGPGGSGNTIYF TGCAGCGCTGTGGGAGGTCCAGGGGGATCTGGAAACACCATATATTTT
. 14 TRBJ1-3 TRBV28 . CASSLTRGGNTIYF TGTGCCAGCAGTTTAACCAGGGGTGGAAACACCATATATTTT
TRBD1 16 TRBJ1-1 TRBV19 . CASSISLTGAHREAFF TGTGCCAGTAGTATATCTCTCACAGGGGCGCACCGTGAAGCTTTCTTT
. 15 TRBJ1-3 TRBV18 . CASSPPDSTGNTIYF TGTGCCAGCTCACCACCGGATAGCACTGGAAACACCATATATTTT
TRBD1 15 TRBJ1-1 TRBV6-5 once CASFLGGGMNTEAFF TGTGCCAGCTTCCTAGGGGGCGGAATGAACACTGAAGCTTTCTTT
. 13 TRBJ1-2 TRBV14 . CASSQGANYGYTF TGTGCCAGCAGCCAAGGAGCTAACTATGGCTACACCTTC
. 14 TRBJ1-1 TRBV6-1 few CASSEKGVRTEAFF TGTGCCAGCAGTGAAAAAGGGGTACGCACTGAAGCTTTCTTT
. 15 TRBJ2-3 TRBV10-3 . CAISDSTSSTDTQYF TGTGCCATCAGTGATTCTACCTCTAGCACAGATACGCAGTATTTT
. 14 TRBJ2-7 TRBV5-4 few CASSRSTVSYEQYF TGTGCCAGCAGCCGCTCGACAGTCTCCTACGAGCAGTACTTC
. 13 TRBJ1-1 TRBV19 . CASTARGNTEAFF TGTGCCAGTACCGCTAGGGGTAACACTGAAGCTTTCTTT
TRBD2 17 TRBJ2-7 TRBV10-1 . CASNWTSRQTLPREQYF TGCGCCAGCAATTGGACTAGCCGACAGACTCTGCCTCGGGAGCAGTACTTC
TRBD1 12 TRBJ1-6 TRBV19 . CASGDRDRPLHF TGTGCCAGCGGAGACAGGGATCGACCCCTCCACTTT
. 15 TRBJ2-2 TRBV4-1 . CASSQRLAGTGELFF TGCGCCAGCAGCCAACGCCTGGCGGGCACCGGGGAGCTGTTTTTT
. 14 TRBJ2-5 TRBV5-6 . CASTLGRREETQYF TGTGCCAGCACCCTTGGACGGAGGGAAGAGACCCAGTACTTC
TRBD1 14 TRBJ2-7 TRBV7-9 . CASSFGTGAYEQYF TGTGCCAGCAGTTTCGGGACAGGGGCCTACGAGCAGTACTTC
. 16 TRBJ1-3 TRBV5-6 . CASSLVPGISGNTIYF TGTGCCAGCAGCTTGGTACCAGGGATCTCTGGAAACACCATATATTTT
. 13 TRBJ2-7 TRBV12-3/TRBV12-4 . CASSFHGADEQYF TGTGCCAGCAGTTTCCATGGGGCGGACGAGCAGTACTTC
. 14 TRBJ1-1 TRBV7-2 . CASSKGGGPTEAFF TGTGCCAGCAGCAAAGGGGGGGGGCCCACTGAAGCTTTCTTT
. 14 TRBJ2-5 TRBV9 . CASSSRLGRETQYF TGTGCCAGCAGCTCCCGACTGGGGCGGGAGACCCAGTACTTC
TRBD2 17 TRBJ2-2 TRBV27 . CASSLSNRERGTGELFF TGTGCCAGCAGTTTATCTAACCGGGAGCGGGGCACCGGGGAGCTGTTTTTT
TRBD1 15 TRBJ2-7 TRBV27 once CASSSAGTGIYEQYF TGTGCCAGCAGTTCAGCCGGGACAGGGATCTACGAGCAGTACTTC
TRBD1 16 TRBJ2-7 TRBV5-6 . CASSFLGQGIPYEQYF TGTGCCAGCAGCTTCTTGGGACAGGGGATTCCCTACGAGCAGTACTTC
. 15 TRBJ1-6 TRBV6-5 . CASSYTQEYNSPLHF TGTGCCAGCAGTTACACTCAGGAATATAATTCACCCCTCCACTTT
. 16 TRBJ1-1 TRBV27 . CASSQNPGLIRTEAFF TGTGCCAGCAGTCAAAACCCGGGACTCATTCGCACTGAAGCTTTCTTT
TRBD1 15 TRBJ1-5 TRBV24-1 . CATSDAGQAQEAQHF TGTGCCACCAGTGATGCCGGACAGGCTCAGGAGGCCCAGCATTTT
TRBD2 19 TRBJ2-4 TRBV9 . CASSVRDLLQREWRNIQYF TGTGCCAGCAGCGTCCGGGATCTACTACAGCGGGAGTGGAGAAACATTCAGTACTTC
. 13 TRBJ2-1 TRBV6-5 few CASSYSRGNEQFF TGTGCCAGCAGTTACTCCAGGGGTAATGAGCAGTTCTTC
. 10 TRBJ1-2 TRBV9 . CASSSYGYTF TGTGCCAGCAGCTCATATGGCTACACCTTC
TRBD1 13 TRBJ1-2 TRBV28 . CASSLNRGGGYTF TGTGCCAGCAGTTTGAACAGGGGTGGTGGCTACACCTTC
TRBD1 14 TRBJ1-6 TRBV2 few CANGTGQGNSPLHF TGTGCCAACGGGACAGGGCAGGGAAATTCACCCCTCCACTTT
TRBD1 15 TRBJ1-5 TRBV5-5 . CASSKTGGSDQPQHF TGTGCCAGCAGCAAGACAGGGGGTTCGGATCAGCCCCAGCATTTT
TRBD2 15 TRBJ2-5 TRBV2 . CASSVGGGWGETQYF TGTGCCAGCAGTGTGGGCGGGGGATGGGGAGAGACCCAGTACTTC
TRBD2 15 TRBJ2-1 TRBV9 . CASSGLAGAYNEQFF TGTGCCAGCAGCGGTCTAGCGGGAGCCTACAATGAGCAGTTCTTC
TRBD2 14 TRBJ2-5 TRBV18 . CASSPPGGGETQYF TGTGCCAGCTCACCACCCGGGGGGGGAGAGACCCAGTACTTC
TRBD1 15 TRBJ1-3 TRBV5-1 . CASSLGGQGAHTIYF TGCGCCAGCAGCTTGGGGGGACAGGGTGCGCACACCATATATTTT
. 13 TRBJ2-1 TRBV5-6 . CASSLGAYNEQFF TGTGCCAGCAGCTTGGGAGCCTACAATGAGCAGTTCTTC
TRBD2 16 TRBJ2-7 TRBV29-1 . CSVERPGASGPYEQYF TGCAGCGTTGAACGGCCTGGGGCTAGCGGACCCTACGAGCAGTACTTC
. 13 TRBJ1-1 TRBV5-1 . CASSLGSGTEAFF TGCGCCAGCAGCTTGGGTTCAGGCACTGAAGCTTTCTTT
TRBD2 15 TRBJ2-4 TRBV5-4 . CASSEIGAGGDIQYF TGTGCCAGCAGCGAAATCGGAGCGGGAGGGGACATTCAGTACTTC
. 16 TRBJ1-5 TRBV21-1 . CASSKGDGTENQPQHF TGTGCCAGCAGCAAAGGGGATGGGACAGAGAATCAGCCCCAGCATTTT
TRBD2 15 TRBJ2-7 TRBV7-8 . CASSSGTSGYYEQYF TGTGCCAGCAGCTCCGGGACTAGCGGGTATTACGAGCAGTACTTC
. 18 TRBJ1-4 TRBV6-2/TRBV6-3 . CASSYRTGSRATNEKLFF TGTGCCAGCAGTTACCGCACAGGGAGTCGGGCGACTAATGAAAAACTGTTTTTT
. 16 TRBJ1-2 TRBV4-1 . CASSQDLRGLAYGYTF TGCGCCAGCAGCCAAGATCTTCGCGGATTAGCCTATGGCTACACCTTC
TRBD2 18 TRBJ2-3 TRBV14 once CASSQEGTGLAGEDTQYF TGTGCCAGCAGCCAAGAGGGAACAGGACTAGCGGGAGAAGATACGCAGTATTTT
. 13 TRBJ1-1 TRBV5-1 . CASSAGVSTEAFF TGCGCCAGCAGTGCAGGGGTGAGCACTGAAGCTTTCTTT
. 9 TRBJ1-1 TRBV7-3 . CSSGSEAFF TGTTCCTCGGGGTCTGAAGCTTTCTTT
. 16 TRBJ1-6 TRBV10-2 . CASSARGALYNSPLHF TGCGCCAGCAGTGCCCGGGGGGCCTTATATAATTCACCCCTCCACTTT
TRBD1 15 TRBJ1-3 TRBV5-6 many CASRERGQVGNTIYF TGTGCCAGCAGAGAAAGGGGGCAGGTTGGAAACACCATATATTTT